This TCR beta chain comes out of a study of CD8+CD57+ T cells in acquired aplastic anemia. Across the study: Approximately 11 million reads were obtained on average for healthy donor CD4+ cells. Study observations and caveats: Almost 30 CD8+ CDR3 sequences occurred in both the patients and the controls.

Note on this clonotype: Antigen specificity is unknown.

This CDR3 spans 13 amino acids. V was clipped by 6 bases and J by 12 bases, with 18 bases between them. Germline V lookup: CDR1 ENHRY, CDR2 SYGVKD. For CDR3 and TCR beta VDJ profiling, genomic DNA was the template used. MiXCR was run by TCRdb on the reads, yielding one entry per CDR3 protein. Of under 200,000 distinct CDR3 sequences in the sample, around 45% were seen once. This chain joins TRBV10-3 and TRBJ2-1; D is ambiguous. Sequencing used sorted CD4+, CD8+, or CD8+CD57+ T cells (not recorded which) from PBMCs. The clonotype comes from a human donor in good health. DNA of the CDR3: TGTGCCATCAGCCCTCAGGCCGAATGGGGGCAGTTCTTC. It is translated as CAISPQAEWGQFF.